Below, one T cell receptor (beta chain) is given with its context. The sample belongs to a study of blood T cell repertoires in COVID-19. The wider study: The study drew acute and convalescent COVID-19 samples from the United States, Italy and Spain. The cDNA or gDNA used as material had been derived from T cells, B-cell-depleted T cells, or PBMCs.

Trimming pared 5 bases from V and 7 bases from J, leaving 18 bases between. Germline CDR1 KGHSH, CDR2 LQKENI. The CDR3 sequence is 14 residues long. Patients from Seattle were sampled longitudinally, starting during active infection. In the original processing: Amplification of reference gene primers provided the estimated nucleated cell counts. TCRdb's table, derived via immunoSEQ multiplex PCR, lists solely in-frame clones and lacks some. The D gene and trimming were derived from the DNA, and the V and J assignments and clone size from that table. The sample records roughly 100,000 clones, 92% being singletons.

The origin of this receptor is a woman aged 45-59 years with COVID-19, enrolled during active disease. The specimen was peripheral blood. V usage is TRBV18 and J usage is TRBJ2-7; maybe TRBD2 (6 bases). The CDR3 nucleotides are TGTGCCAGCTCAGGGCTAGCGAACGCCCCGGAGCAGTACTTC. Its protein product is CASSGLANAPEQYF. Combining the CDR3 with reference TRBV18 and TRBJ2-7 gives the whole variable domain NAGVMQNPRHLVRRRGQEARLRCSPMKGHSHVYWYRQLPEEGLKFMVYLQKENIIDESGMPKERFSAEFPKEGPSILRIQQVVRGDSAAYFCASSGLANAPEQYFGPGTRLTVT.